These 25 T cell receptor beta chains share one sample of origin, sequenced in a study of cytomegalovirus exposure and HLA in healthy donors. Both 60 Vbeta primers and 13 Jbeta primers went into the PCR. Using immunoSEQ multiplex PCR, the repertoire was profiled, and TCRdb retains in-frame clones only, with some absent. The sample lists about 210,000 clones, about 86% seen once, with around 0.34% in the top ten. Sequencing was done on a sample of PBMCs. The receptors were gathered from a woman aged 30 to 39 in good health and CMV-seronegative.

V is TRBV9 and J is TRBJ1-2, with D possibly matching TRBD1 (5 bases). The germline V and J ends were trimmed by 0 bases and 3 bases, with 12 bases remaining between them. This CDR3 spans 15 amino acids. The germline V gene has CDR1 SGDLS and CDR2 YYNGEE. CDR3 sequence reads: CASSVGGGEDYGYTF. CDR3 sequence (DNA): TGTGCCAGCAGCGTAGGGGGGGGAGAGGACTATGGCTACACCTTC. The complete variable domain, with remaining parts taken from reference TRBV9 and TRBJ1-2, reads DSGVTQTPKHLITATGQRVTLRCSPRSGDLSVYWYQQSLDQGLQFLIQYYNGEERAKGNILERFSAQQFPDLHSELNLSSLELGDSALYFCASSVGGGEDYGYTFGSGTRLTVV.

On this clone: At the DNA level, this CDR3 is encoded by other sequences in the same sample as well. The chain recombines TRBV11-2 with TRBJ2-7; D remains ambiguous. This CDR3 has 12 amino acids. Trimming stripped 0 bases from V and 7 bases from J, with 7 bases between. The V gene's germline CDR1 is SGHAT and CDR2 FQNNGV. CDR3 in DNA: TGTGCCAGCAGCTTAGATCTGAGTGAGCAGTACTTC. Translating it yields CASSLDLSEQYF.

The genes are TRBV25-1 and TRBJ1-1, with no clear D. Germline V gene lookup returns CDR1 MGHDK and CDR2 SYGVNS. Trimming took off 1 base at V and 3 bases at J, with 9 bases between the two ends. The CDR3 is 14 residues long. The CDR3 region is CASSESGEYTEAFF. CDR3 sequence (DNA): TGTGCCAGCAGTGAATCTGGAGAATACACTGAAGCTTTCTTT.

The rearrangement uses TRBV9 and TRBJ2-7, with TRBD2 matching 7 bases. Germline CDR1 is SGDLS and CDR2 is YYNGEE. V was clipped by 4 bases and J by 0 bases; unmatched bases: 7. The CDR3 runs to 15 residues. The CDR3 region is CASSPSSGFSYEQYF. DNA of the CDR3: TGTGCCAGCAGCCCAAGTAGCGGGTTCTCCTACGAGCAGTACTTC.

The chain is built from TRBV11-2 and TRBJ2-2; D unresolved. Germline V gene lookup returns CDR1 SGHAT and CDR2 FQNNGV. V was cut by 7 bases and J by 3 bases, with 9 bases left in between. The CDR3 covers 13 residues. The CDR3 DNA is TGTGCCAGCACCACAAGTTACACCGGGGAGCTGTTTTTT. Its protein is CASTTSYTGELFF.

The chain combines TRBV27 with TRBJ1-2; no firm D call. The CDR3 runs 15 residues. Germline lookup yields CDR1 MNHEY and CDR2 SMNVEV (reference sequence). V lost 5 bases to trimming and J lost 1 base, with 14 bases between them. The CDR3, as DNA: TGTGCCAGCAGTCCGCTCACCTCGGGTAACTATGGCTACACCTTC. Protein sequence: CASSPLTSGNYGYTF.

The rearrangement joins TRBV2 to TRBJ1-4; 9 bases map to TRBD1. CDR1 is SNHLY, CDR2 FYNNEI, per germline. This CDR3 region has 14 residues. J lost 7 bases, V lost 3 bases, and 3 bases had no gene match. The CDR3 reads CASSDDRGTEKLFF. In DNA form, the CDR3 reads TGTGCCAGCAGTGATGACAGGGGGACTGAAAAACTGTTTTTT.

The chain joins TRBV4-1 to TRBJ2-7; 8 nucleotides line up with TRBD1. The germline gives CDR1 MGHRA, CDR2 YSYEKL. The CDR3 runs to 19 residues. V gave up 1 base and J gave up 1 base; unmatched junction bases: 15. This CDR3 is CASSQGIQLRDRSSYEQYF. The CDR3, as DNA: TGCGCCAGCAGCCAAGGTATTCAACTTAGGGACAGGAGTTCCTACGAGCAGTACTTC.

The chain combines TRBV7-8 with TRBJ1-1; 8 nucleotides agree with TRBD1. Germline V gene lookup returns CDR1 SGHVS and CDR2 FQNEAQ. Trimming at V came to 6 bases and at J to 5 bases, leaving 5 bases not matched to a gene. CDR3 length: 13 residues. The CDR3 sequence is CASSYTGGTEAFF. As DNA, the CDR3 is TGTGCCAGCAGTTATACAGGGGGAACTGAAGCTTTCTTT.

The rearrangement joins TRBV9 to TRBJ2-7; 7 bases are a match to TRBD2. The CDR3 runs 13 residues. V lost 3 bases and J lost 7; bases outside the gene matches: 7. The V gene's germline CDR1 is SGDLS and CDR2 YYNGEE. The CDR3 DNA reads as TGTGCCAGCAGCGACCGAACCGGGGGGGAGCAGTACTTC. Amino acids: CASSDRTGGEQYF.

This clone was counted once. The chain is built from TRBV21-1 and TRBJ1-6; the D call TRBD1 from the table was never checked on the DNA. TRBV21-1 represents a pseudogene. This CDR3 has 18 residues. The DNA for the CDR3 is TGTGCCAGCAGCAAAGAGCGGGGCTGGGGGACAGGGCTTTCACCCCTCCACTTT. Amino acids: CASSKERGWGTGLSPLHF.

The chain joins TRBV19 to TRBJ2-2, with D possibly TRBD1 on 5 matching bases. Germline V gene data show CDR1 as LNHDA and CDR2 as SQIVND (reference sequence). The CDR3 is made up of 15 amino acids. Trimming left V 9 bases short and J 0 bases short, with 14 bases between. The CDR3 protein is CASRGYRTNTGELFF. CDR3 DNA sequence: TGTGCCAGCCGAGGATACAGGACGAACACCGGGGAGCTGTTTTTT.

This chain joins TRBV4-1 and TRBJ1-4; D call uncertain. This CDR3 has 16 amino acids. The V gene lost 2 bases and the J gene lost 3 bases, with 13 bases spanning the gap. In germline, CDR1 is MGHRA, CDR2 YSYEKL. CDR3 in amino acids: CASSQRYFGPNEKLFF. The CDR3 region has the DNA TGCGCCAGCAGCCAACGTTACTTTGGGCCTAATGAAAAACTGTTTTTT.

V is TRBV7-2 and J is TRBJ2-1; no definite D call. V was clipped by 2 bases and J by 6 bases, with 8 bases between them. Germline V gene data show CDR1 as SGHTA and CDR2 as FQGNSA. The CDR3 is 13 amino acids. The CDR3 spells CASSLPLLNEQFF. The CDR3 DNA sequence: TGTGCCAGCAGCTTACCCCTCCTCAATGAGCAGTTCTTC. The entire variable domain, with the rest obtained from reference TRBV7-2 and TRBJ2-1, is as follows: GAGVSQSPSNKVTEKGKDVELRCDPISGHTALYWYRQSLGQGLEFLIYFQGNSAPDKSGLPSDRFSAERTGGSVSTLTIQRTQQEDSAVYLCASSLPLLNEQFFGPGTRLTVL.

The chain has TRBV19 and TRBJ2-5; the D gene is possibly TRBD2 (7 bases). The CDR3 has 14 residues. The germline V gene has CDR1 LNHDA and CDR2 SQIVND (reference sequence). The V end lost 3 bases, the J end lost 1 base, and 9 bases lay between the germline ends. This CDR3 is CASSIGGAQETQYF. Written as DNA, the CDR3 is TGTGCCAGTAGTATTGGGGGGGCCCAAGAGACCCAGTACTTC.

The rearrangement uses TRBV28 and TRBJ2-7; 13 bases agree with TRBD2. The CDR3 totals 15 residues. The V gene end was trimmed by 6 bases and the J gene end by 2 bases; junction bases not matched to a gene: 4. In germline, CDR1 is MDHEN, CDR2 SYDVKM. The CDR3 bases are TGTGCCAGCAGGAGGACTAGCGGGGGAACCTACGAGCAGTACTTC. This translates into CASRRTSGGTYEQYF.

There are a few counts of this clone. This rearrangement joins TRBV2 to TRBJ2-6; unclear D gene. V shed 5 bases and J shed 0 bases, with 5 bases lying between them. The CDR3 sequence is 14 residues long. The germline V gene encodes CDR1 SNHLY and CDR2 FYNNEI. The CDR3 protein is CASSPGSGANVLTF. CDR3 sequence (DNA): TGTGCCAGCAGTCCAGGCTCTGGGGCCAACGTCCTGACTTTC. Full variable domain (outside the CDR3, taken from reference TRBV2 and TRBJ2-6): EPEVTQTPSHQVTQMGQEVILRCVPISNHLYFYWYRQILGQKVEFLVSFYNNEISEKSEIFDDQFSVERPDGSNFTLKIRSTKLEDSAMYFCASSPGSGANVLTFGAGSRLTVL.

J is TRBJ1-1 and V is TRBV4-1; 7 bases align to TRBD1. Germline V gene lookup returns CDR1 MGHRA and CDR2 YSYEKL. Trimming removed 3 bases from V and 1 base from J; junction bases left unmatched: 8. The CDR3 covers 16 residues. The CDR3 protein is CASSQGIQGRNTEAFF. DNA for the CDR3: TGCGCCAGCAGCCAGGGGATACAGGGGCGGAACACTGAAGCTTTCTTT.

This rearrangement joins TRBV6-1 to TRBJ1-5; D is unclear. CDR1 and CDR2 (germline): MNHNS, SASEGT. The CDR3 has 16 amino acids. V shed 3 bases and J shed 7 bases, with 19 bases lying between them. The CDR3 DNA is TGTGCCAGCAGTGAGAACGCAGTTTCCCCCTGGCAGCCCCAGCATTTT. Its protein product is CASSENAVSPWQPQHF.

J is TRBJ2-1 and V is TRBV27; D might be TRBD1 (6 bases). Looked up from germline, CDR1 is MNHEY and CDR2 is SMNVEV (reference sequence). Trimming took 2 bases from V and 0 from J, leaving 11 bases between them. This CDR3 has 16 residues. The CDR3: CASSLQGPSSYNEQFF. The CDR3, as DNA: TGTGCCAGCAGTTTACAGGGGCCGTCCTCCTACAATGAGCAGTTCTTC.

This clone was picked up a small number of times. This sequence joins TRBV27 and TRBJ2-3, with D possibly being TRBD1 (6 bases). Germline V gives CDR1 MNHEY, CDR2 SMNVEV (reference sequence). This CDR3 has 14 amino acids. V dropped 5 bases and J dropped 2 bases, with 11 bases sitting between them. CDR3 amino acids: CASSPDRLTDTQYF. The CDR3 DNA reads TGTGCCAGCAGTCCCGACAGGCTCACAGATACGCAGTATTTT.

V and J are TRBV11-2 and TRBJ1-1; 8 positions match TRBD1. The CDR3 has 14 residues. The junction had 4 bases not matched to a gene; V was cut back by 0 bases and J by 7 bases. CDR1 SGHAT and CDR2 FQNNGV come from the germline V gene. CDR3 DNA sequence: TGTGCCAGCAGCTTAGACAGGGGGCAGGGTGAAGCTTTCTTT. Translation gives CASSLDRGQGEAFF.

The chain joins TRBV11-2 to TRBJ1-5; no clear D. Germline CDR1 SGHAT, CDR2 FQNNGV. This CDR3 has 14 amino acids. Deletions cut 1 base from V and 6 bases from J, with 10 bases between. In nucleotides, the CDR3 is TGTGCCAGCAGCTTAGCGGGGAGAGGTCAGCCCCAGCATTTT. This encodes CASSLAGRGQPQHF.

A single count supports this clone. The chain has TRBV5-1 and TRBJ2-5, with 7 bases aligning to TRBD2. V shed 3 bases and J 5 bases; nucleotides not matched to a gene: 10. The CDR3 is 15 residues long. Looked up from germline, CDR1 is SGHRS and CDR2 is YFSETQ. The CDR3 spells CASSSSDGGGETQYF. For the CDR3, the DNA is TGCGCCAGCAGCTCCTCCGATGGGGGAGGGGAGACCCAGTACTTC.

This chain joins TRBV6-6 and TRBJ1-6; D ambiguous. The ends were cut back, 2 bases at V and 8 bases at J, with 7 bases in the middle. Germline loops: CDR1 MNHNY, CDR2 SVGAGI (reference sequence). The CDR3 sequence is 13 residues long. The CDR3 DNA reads TGTGCCAGCAGTTACGTCGTCGATTCACCCCTCCACTTT. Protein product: CASSYVVDSPLHF.